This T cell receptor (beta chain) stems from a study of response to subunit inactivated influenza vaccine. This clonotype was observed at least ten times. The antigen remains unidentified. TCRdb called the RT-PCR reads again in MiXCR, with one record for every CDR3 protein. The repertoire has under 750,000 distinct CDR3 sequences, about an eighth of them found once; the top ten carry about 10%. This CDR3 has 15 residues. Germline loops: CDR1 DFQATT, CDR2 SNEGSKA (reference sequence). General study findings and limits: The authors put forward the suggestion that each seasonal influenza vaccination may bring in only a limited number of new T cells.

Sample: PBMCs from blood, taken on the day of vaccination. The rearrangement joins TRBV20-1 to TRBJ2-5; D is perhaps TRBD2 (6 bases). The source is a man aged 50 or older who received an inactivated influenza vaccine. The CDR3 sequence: CSLKRDLGDQETQYF. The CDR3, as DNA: TGCAGCCTTAAACGGGACTTAGGCGACCAAGAGACCCAGTACTTC.